The 30 T cell receptor beta chains listed next were all sequenced from one sample in a study of cytotoxic CD8 clonotypes in ibrutinib-treated CLL. Some clones are missing from TCRdb's copy, which holds only in-frame ones; the method was immunoSEQ multiplex PCR. In the table there are 150,000 or so clones, roughly 77% of which are singletons. Here the sequenced sample was PBMCs, taken after 12 months of ibrutinib treatment. The receptors were sampled from a human donor with chronic lymphocytic leukemia.

This clone was picked up many times. The chain couples TRBV11-3 to TRBJ1-1; 9 bases line up with TRBD1. Trimming cost V 5 bases and J 5 bases; bases outside gene matches: 6. This CDR3 is built from 14 residues. Germline V gene lookup returns CDR1 SGHNT and CDR2 YENEEA. CDR3 region: CASSHRDRVTEAFF. The CDR3 nucleotides read TGTGCCAGCAGCCACCGGGACAGGGTTACTGAAGCTTTCTTT.

The V call is TRBV27, the J call TRBJ2-7, with TRBD1 as a possible D gene (6 bases). Germline values: CDR1 MNHEY, CDR2 SMNVEV (reference sequence). V was trimmed by 5 bases and J by 3 bases, leaving 14 bases between them. The CDR3 is 14 residues long. The CDR3 region has the DNA TGTGCCAGCAGTAACAGGGCCCCGATCTACGAGCAGTACTTC. Its translation is CASSNRAPIYEQYF.

The chain employs TRBV5-1 and TRBJ2-5, with unresolved D. The V and J ends lost 1 base and 2 bases respectively, with 18 bases between them. Germline V lookup: CDR1 SGHRS, CDR2 YFSETQ. The CDR3 is made up of 17 amino acids. The CDR3 sequence is CASSLIYSPTLQETQYF. For the CDR3, the DNA is TGCGCCAGCAGCTTGATCTATTCCCCCACTTTGCAAGAGACCCAGTACTTC.

This rearrangement joins TRBV7-2 to TRBJ1-1; TRBD1 might be the D (5 bases). Germline CDR1 reads SGHTA; CDR2 reads FQGNSA. This CDR3 spans 15 amino acids. V was trimmed by 7 bases and J by 0 bases, leaving 15 bases between them. The CDR3 DNA reads TGTGCCAGCACCATACAGGAGGCCATGAACACTGAAGCTTTCTTT. It yields the protein CASTIQEAMNTEAFF.

This clone was detected ten times or more. This sequence joins TRBV7-3 and TRBJ2-2; D perhaps matches TRBD2 (5 bases). Germline loops: CDR1 SGHTA, CDR2 FQGTGA. With 2 bases removed from V and 7 bases from J, the gap between germline ends came to 8 bases. The CDR3 consists of 13 residues. CDR3 DNA sequence: TGTGCCAGCAGCTTAGGACTCCGCGGGGAGCTGTTTTTT. It is translated as CASSLGLRGELFF. Using reference TRBV7-3 and TRBJ2-2 for the parts outside the CDR3, the full variable domain is GAGVSQTPSNKVTEKGKYVELRCDPISGHTALYWYRQSLGQGPEFLIYFQGTGAADDSGLPNDRFFAVRPEGSVSTLKIQRTERGDSAVYLCASSLGLRGELFFGEGSRLTVL.

The gene calls are TRBV7-8 and TRBJ2-5; 8 nucleotides line up with TRBD2. Trimming at V came to 5 bases and at J to 5 bases, leaving 7 bases not matched to a gene. CDR1 is SGHVS and CDR2 is FQNEAQ in the germline V gene. The CDR3 contains 14 residues. The CDR3 loop is CASSVSGGDETQYF. As DNA, the CDR3 is TGTGCCAGCAGCGTGAGCGGGGGAGATGAGACCCAGTACTTC.

This clone showed up just once. The J gene is TRBJ1-1, the V gene TRBV6-5; D not resolved. Germline assignment: CDR1 MNHEY and CDR2 SVGAGI. CDR3 length: 13 amino acids. Trimming shortened V by 3 bases and J by 4 bases, and 9 bases separated the two germline ends. The CDR3 coding sequence is TGTGCCAGCAGTTATTACTCGGGCACTGAAGCTTTCTTT. This codes for CASSYYSGTEAFF.

CDR3 in DNA: TGTGCCAGCAGCACGGGGACACAGACAAGGAACACCATATATTTT. This sequence encodes CASSTGTQTRNTIYF. This chain connects TRBV7-2 to TRBJ1-3; the D gene is possibly TRBD1 (6 bases). The CDR3 has 15 amino acids. Germline V gene data show CDR1 as SGHTA and CDR2 as FQGNSA. Trimming pared 5 bases from V and 7 bases from J, leaving 18 bases between.

In its sample, this clone was seen once. V gene TRBV7-2 combines with J gene TRBJ1-1, with D possibly being TRBD1 (5 bases). V was pared by 5 bases and J by 6 bases, with 16 bases between. The germline CDR1 and CDR2 sequences are SGHTA and FQGNSA. CDR3 length: 14 residues. The CDR3 sequence: CASSLRPSGSEAFF. CDR3 DNA: TGTGCCAGCAGCCTCCGCCCCTCAGGGTCTGAAGCTTTCTTT.

This clone was seen a few times. The chain links TRBV7-9 to TRBJ1-1, with D uncertain. Trimming shortened V by 5 bases and J by 0 bases, and 16 bases separated the two germline ends. The CDR3 extends over 16 amino acids. Germline V gene sequence: CDR1 SEHNR, CDR2 FQNEAQ (reference sequence). Written as DNA, the CDR3 is TGTGCCAGCAGCGACCGGGGTGGGTTTATGAACACTGAAGCTTTCTTT. This sequence encodes CASSDRGGFMNTEAFF.

The chain recombines TRBV30 with TRBJ1-4, with TRBD1 matching 9 bases. V trimming: 2 bases; J trimming: 5 bases; junction bases outside the gene matches: 3. CDR1 is GTSNPN, CDR2 SVGIG, per germline (reference sequence). CDR3 length: 14 residues. As DNA, the CDR3 is TGTGCCTGGAGTCCAGGGACAGGGAATGAAAAACTGTTTTTT. Translating it yields CAWSPGTGNEKLFF.

The chain links TRBV6-6 to TRBJ2-1, with D perhaps assigned TRBD1 or TRBD2 (6 bases each). The CDR3 spans 14 residues. CDR1 MNHNY and CDR2 SVGAGI come from the germline V gene (reference sequence). Trimming pared 6 bases from V and 7 bases from J, leaving 16 bases between. In nucleotides, the CDR3 is TGTGCCAGCAGGACGACACAGGGAGGTAATGAGCAGTTCTTC. Translated: CASRTTQGGNEQFF.

This chain uses TRBV5-3 with TRBJ2-1; D is possibly TRBD1 (5 bases). TRBV5-3 is annotated as an ORF whose role is uncertain. V lost 8 bases and J 6 bases, leaving 12 bases between the germline ends. The CDR3 has 12 amino acids. This CDR3 reads CASCTGSNEQFF. In DNA form, the CDR3 reads TGTGCCAGCTGTACAGGCAGCAATGAGCAGTTCTTC.

This clone was recorded only once. The chain combines TRBV7-2 with TRBJ1-2; 9 bases are shared with TRBD1. Germline V lookup: CDR1 SGHTA, CDR2 FQGNSA. This CDR3 has 12 amino acids. V lost 4 bases to trimming and J lost 8 bases; unmatched junction nucleotides: 2. The CDR3, as DNA: TGTGCCAGCAGCTCACAGGGGGCCGGCTACACCTTC. Translated, it gives CASSSQGAGYTF.

This clone was counted a single time. This sequence joins TRBV6-5 and TRBJ2-7, with D uncertain. Germline V gene sequence: CDR1 MNHEY, CDR2 SVGAGI. The CDR3 loop spans 13 amino acids. The V and J ends lost 7 bases and 0 bases respectively, with 10 bases between them. In DNA form, the CDR3 reads TGTGCCAGCACCCCGTCCGGCTCCTACGAGCAGTACTTC. This sequence encodes CASTPSGSYEQYF.

The chain uses TRBV6-5 and TRBJ1-1; D is undetermined. There are 13 residues in the CDR3. V was trimmed by 6 bases and J by 2 bases, leaving 10 bases between them. In germline, CDR1 is MNHEY, CDR2 SVGAGI. CDR3 sequence (DNA): TGTGCCAGCAGAATACAGCAAAACACTGAAGCTTTCTTT. The encoded protein is CASRIQQNTEAFF.

The CDR3 here is CASTRTSGAYEQYF. DNA of the CDR3: TGCGCCAGCACTCGGACTAGCGGGGCCTACGAGCAGTACTTC. The chain combines TRBV10-2 with TRBJ2-7; the match to TRBD2 covers 12 bases. CDR3 length: 14 residues. The germline gives CDR1 WSHSY, CDR2 SAAADI. With 7 bases clipped from V and 2 bases from J, the junction kept 3 bases outside the gene matches.

This clone was observed a single time. The chain recombines TRBV11-2 with TRBJ2-1, with D possibly TRBD1 on 5 matching bases. This CDR3 is 15 amino acids long. V dropped 2 bases and J dropped 0 bases, with 8 bases sitting between them. CDR1 and CDR2 from the germline V gene are SGHAT and FQNNGV. The CDR3: CASSLLTGSYNEQFF. Written as DNA, the CDR3 is TGTGCCAGCAGCTTATTAACAGGCTCCTACAATGAGCAGTTCTTC.

V and J are TRBV28 and TRBJ2-7, with 7 bases that match TRBD1. CDR3 length: 14 residues. The trim removed 4 bases at V and 0 bases at J, leaving 3 bases unmatched. Germline V lookup: CDR1 MDHEN, CDR2 SYDVKM. CDR3 sequence (DNA): TGTGCCAGCAGTTCGGGACAGATCTCCTACGAGCAGTACTTC. Translation gives CASSSGQISYEQYF.

The chain couples TRBV27 to TRBJ2-3; 7 nucleotides align to TRBD1. The V and J ends lost 5 bases and 4 bases, in that order; junction bases with no gene match: 6. CDR1 is MNHEY and CDR2 is SMNVEV in the germline V gene (reference sequence). This CDR3 has 14 residues. The CDR3, as DNA: TGTGCCAGCAGTCCATGGCAGGGGGCAGATACGCAGTATTTT. Protein product: CASSPWQGADTQYF.

The V gene is TRBV7-2, the J gene TRBJ2-3, with 9 nucleotides matching TRBD1. The V and J ends lost 10 bases and 0 bases, in that order; junction bases with no gene match: 2. The CDR3 has 13 residues. From germline, CDR1 is SGHTA and CDR2 FQGNSA. CDR3 region: CATGQGSTDTQYF. The CDR3 bases are TGTGCCACCGGACAGGGGAGCACAGATACGCAGTATTTT.

The rearrangement links TRBV28 to TRBJ2-5, with TRBD1 identical over 7 bases. The ends lost 2 bases at V and 4 bases at J; junction bases unmatched: 7. The germline CDR1 and CDR2 sequences are MDHEN and SYDVKM. The CDR3 is 15 residues long. CDR3 sequence: CASSLSGTDTETQYF. In DNA form, the CDR3 reads TGTGCCAGCAGTTTAAGTGGGACAGACACAGAGACCCAGTACTTC.

The genes are TRBV7-9 and TRBJ2-1; D could derive from TRBD1 or TRBD2 (5 bases each). V was clipped by 5 bases and J by 4 bases, with 15 bases between them. This CDR3 is 15 amino acids long. Germline V lookup: CDR1 SEHNR, CDR2 FQNEAQ (reference sequence). CDR3 amino acids: CASSRPRDGYNEQFF. CDR3 nucleotide sequence: TGTGCCAGCAGCCGGCCCCGGGACGGATACAATGAGCAGTTCTTC.

This sequence joins TRBV4-2 and TRBJ1-1, with a tentative D call TRBD1 (5 bases). The CDR3 extends over 16 amino acids. Germline V lookup: CDR1 LGHNA, CDR2 YNFKEQ. V gave up 0 bases and J gave up 3 bases, with 14 bases separating them. CDR3 in amino acids: CASSQDGRQSHTEAFF. CDR3 nucleotides: TGTGCCAGCAGCCAAGATGGGAGACAGTCTCACACTGAAGCTTTCTTT.

This clone was counted a single time. The gene calls are TRBV2 and TRBJ1-4; no firm D call. V was pared by 2 bases and J by 2 bases, with 6 bases between. CDR3 length equals 14 residues. Germline V gives CDR1 SNHLY, CDR2 FYNNEI. The CDR3 bases are TGTGCCAGCAGTGAAATGGGGACTAATGAAAAACTGTTTTTT. It is translated as CASSEMGTNEKLFF.

The chain joins TRBV11-2 to TRBJ1-1, with 9 bases matching TRBD1. The CDR3 runs to 16 residues. J lost 1 base, V lost 5 bases, and 8 bases had no gene match. Germline assignment: CDR1 SGHAT and CDR2 FQNNGV. The CDR3 protein is CASSARGQGSNTEAFF. In DNA, the CDR3 is TGTGCCAGCAGCGCCCGGGGACAGGGATCGAACACTGAAGCTTTCTTT.

The table lists this clone with a count of one. This chain links TRBV6-5 with TRBJ2-3; D ambiguous. The germline V gene has CDR1 MNHEY and CDR2 SVGAGI. This CDR3 comprises 11 residues. The V gene lost 8 bases and the J gene lost 0 bases, with 3 bases spanning the gap. The CDR3 DNA sequence: TGTGCCAGCTGCAGCACAGATACGCAGTATTTT. This translates into CASCSTDTQYF.

This clone was seen a few times. This chain links TRBV15 with TRBJ2-3; perhaps TRBD2 as D (5 bases). The germline V gene has CDR1 LNHNV and CDR2 YYDKDF (reference sequence). The CDR3 is 16 amino acids. V lost 4 bases and J 7 bases, leaving 21 bases between the germline ends. The CDR3 DNA reads TGTGCCACCAGCATCGGACCGAGGGCTCCAGGTTATACGCAGTATTTT. Its protein is CATSIGPRAPGYTQYF.

The chain is built from TRBV29-1 and TRBJ1-5; no definite D call. Germline CDR1 SQVTM, CDR2 ANQGSEA. CDR3 size: 12 residues. The ends were cut back, 4 bases at V and 3 bases at J, with 7 bases in the middle. CDR3 loop: CSVAEHNQPQHF. In nucleotides, the CDR3 is TGCAGCGTTGCGGAGCACAATCAGCCCCAGCATTTT.

The chain is built from TRBV7-2 and TRBJ2-5, with a possible D match to TRBD2 (5 bases). This CDR3 has 14 residues. Germline CDR1 is SGHTA and CDR2 is FQGNSA. V was trimmed by 5 bases and J by 5 bases, leaving 15 bases between them. The CDR3 spells CASSASGPGETQYF. Written as DNA, the CDR3 is TGTGCCAGCAGCGCCAGCGGCCCGGGGGAGACCCAGTACTTC.